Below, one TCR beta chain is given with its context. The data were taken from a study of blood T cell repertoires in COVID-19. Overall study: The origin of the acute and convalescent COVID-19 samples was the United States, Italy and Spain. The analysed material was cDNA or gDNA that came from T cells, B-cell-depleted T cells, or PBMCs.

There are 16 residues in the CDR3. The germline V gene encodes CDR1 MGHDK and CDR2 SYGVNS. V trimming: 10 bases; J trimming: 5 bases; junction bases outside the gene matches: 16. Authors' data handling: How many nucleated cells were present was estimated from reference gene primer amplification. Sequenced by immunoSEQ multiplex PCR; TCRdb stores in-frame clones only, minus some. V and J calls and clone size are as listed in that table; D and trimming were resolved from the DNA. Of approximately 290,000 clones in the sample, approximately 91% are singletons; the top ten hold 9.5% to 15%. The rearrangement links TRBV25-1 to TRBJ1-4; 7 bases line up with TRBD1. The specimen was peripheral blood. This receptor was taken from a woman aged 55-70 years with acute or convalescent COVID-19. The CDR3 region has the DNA TGTGCCACCGAGCCTGGCAGGGGGTTATACAATGAAAAACTGTTTTTT. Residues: CATEPGRGLYNEKLFF. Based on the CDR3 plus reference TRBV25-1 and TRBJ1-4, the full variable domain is EADIYQTPRYLVIGTGKKITLECSQTMGHDKMYWYQQDPGMELHLIHYSYGVNSTEKGDLSSESTVSRIRTEHFPLTLESARPSHTSQYLCATEPGRGLYNEKLFFGSGTQLSVL.